These 21 T cell receptor beta chains were sequenced from one sample in a study of T-cell memory formation after mild COVID-19. MiXCR, applied by TCRdb to the 5' RACE reads, yields one record per CDR3 protein. The sample yields roughly 5,000 distinct CDR3 sequences, 20% to 25% seen once. Material for sequencing was PBMCs or a T cell subset sorted from them (not recorded which). The receptors originated from an adult who had mild COVID-19 (a few samples of this study predate the infection). Cell type and time point are not known.

This clonotype rates as medium-sized. The chain couples TRBV25-1 to TRBJ1-5; 7 bases line up with TRBD1. Losses at the gene ends were 1 base for V and 3 bases for J; bases not matched to a gene: 9. The germline V gene has CDR1 MGHDK and CDR2 SYGVNS. The CDR3 extends over 17 amino acids. This CDR3 is CASSESQLGTANQPQHF. Here the CDR3 DNA reads TGTGCCAGCAGTGAATCCCAACTCGGGACAGCCAATCAGCCCCAGCATTTT.

The chain has TRBV5-6 and TRBJ2-5; D uncertain. V was pared by 0 bases and J by 5 bases, with 8 bases between. The germline V gene encodes CDR1 SGHDT and CDR2 YYEEEE. The CDR3 sequence is 13 residues long. CDR3 region: CASSLGGIETQYF. CDR3 DNA sequence: TGTGCCAGCAGCTTGGGGGGAATTGAGACCCAGTACTTC.

The sample holds a few counts of this clonotype. The gene calls are TRBV6-4 and TRBJ2-2; the D gene is possibly TRBD1 (5 bases). Trimming stripped 2 bases from V and 4 bases from J, with 5 bases between. The length of the CDR3 is 13 residues. CDR1 is MRHNA and CDR2 is SNTAGT in the germline V gene. The CDR3 spells CASSDRGTGELFF. DNA for the CDR3: TGTGCCAGCAGTGACAGGGGCACCGGGGAGCTGTTTTTT.

By sample fraction, this clonotype is medium-sized. The J gene is TRBJ1-5, the V gene TRBV7-9, with D possibly matching TRBD1 (5 bases). This CDR3 comprises 14 residues. V lost 5 bases and J lost 1, with 9 bases in between. CDR1 is SEHNR and CDR2 is FQNEAQ in the germline V gene (reference sequence). The DNA of the CDR3 is TGTGCCAGCAGCCCAGGGACCAGCAATCAGCCCCAGCATTTT. It specifies CASSPGTSNQPQHF.

The rearrangement links TRBV4-1 to TRBJ2-2; D is unresolved. Trimming took 0 bases from V and 4 from J, leaving 6 bases between them. There are 14 residues in the CDR3. From germline, CDR1 is MGHRA and CDR2 YSYEKL. Written as DNA, the CDR3 is TGCGCCAGCAGCCAAGACAGGTCCACCGGGGAGCTGTTTTTT. Residues: CASSQDRSTGELFF.

By share, this clonotype ranks as medium-sized (0.01 to 0.1%). The genes are TRBV18 and TRBJ2-3, with 7 bases lining up with TRBD1. The CDR3 spans 15 residues. The germline gives CDR1 KGHSH, CDR2 LQKENI. Unmatched junction bases numbered 2, after V lost 0 bases and J lost 2 bases. The CDR3 is CASSPPGQHTDTQYF. CDR3 coding DNA: TGTGCCAGCTCACCACCGGGACAGCACACAGATACGCAGTATTTT. The full variable domain, completed using reference TRBV18 and TRBJ2-3, is NAGVMQNPRHLVRRRGQEARLRCSPMKGHSHVYWYRQLPEEGLKFMVYLQKENIIDESGMPKERFSAEFPKEGPSILRIQQVVRGDSAAYFCASSPPGQHTDTQYFGPGTRLTVL.

This clonotype is labeled as medium-sized (0.01 to 0.1%). V and J are TRBV29-1 and TRBJ1-1; D not resolved. This CDR3 region has 15 residues. Trimming pared 3 bases from V and 0 bases from J, leaving 14 bases between. The germline V gene has CDR1 SQVTM and CDR2 ANQGSEA. The CDR3 region is CSVDPVDVMNTEAFF. The CDR3 nucleotides read TGCAGCGTTGACCCGGTCGACGTTATGAACACTGAAGCTTTCTTT.

In its sample, this clonotype is medium-sized. Here the CDR3 reads CSARITGRQETQYF. The CDR3 bases are TGCAGTGCTAGGATCACTGGCAGGCAAGAGACCCAGTACTTC. The genes are TRBV20-1 and TRBJ2-5, with D unresolved. Germline assignment: CDR1 DFQATT and CDR2 SNEGSKA (reference sequence). The CDR3 covers 14 residues. V lost 3 bases, J lost 2 bases, and 13 bases lay in between.

This clonotype is medium-sized in the sample. The chain recombines TRBV3-1 with TRBJ2-3, with TRBD2 matching 7 bases. The V gene's germline CDR1 is LGHDT and CDR2 YNNKEL (reference sequence). The J segment lost 2 bases and the V segment lost 4 bases, leaving 15 bases of the junction unmatched. This CDR3 is 18 amino acids long. The CDR3 nucleotides are TGTGCCAGCAGCCCGTCCTTCCGTAGCGGGCTTCCCACAGATACGCAGTATTTT. It yields the protein CASSPSFRSGLPTDTQYF.

By share, this clonotype counts as medium-sized. V is TRBV12-3 or TRBV12-4 and J is TRBJ2-1; D is ambiguous. The CDR3 extends over 13 amino acids. V lost 6 bases and J lost 0, with 6 bases in between. The CDR3 DNA is TGTGCCAGCAGCGGACGCTCCTACAATGAGCAGTTCTTC. Residues: CASSGRSYNEQFF.

This clonotype is deemed medium-sized. The chain couples TRBV4-1 to TRBJ2-1; weak D call: TRBD2 (6 bases). The CDR3 covers 17 residues. CDR1 MGHRA and CDR2 YSYEKL come from the germline V gene. The ends were cut back, 0 bases at V and 0 bases at J, with 12 bases in the middle. Written as DNA, the CDR3 is TGCGCCAGCAGCCAAGAGGAATGGACTATCTCCTACAATGAGCAGTTCTTC. Encoded protein: CASSQEEWTISYNEQFF.

This clonotype is judged medium-sized. This chain uses TRBV4-1 with TRBJ1-5, with 10 nucleotides matching TRBD1. Looked up from germline, CDR1 is MGHRA and CDR2 is YSYEKL. Trimming at V came to 4 bases and at J to 6 bases, leaving 6 bases not matched to a gene. The CDR3 loop spans 15 amino acids. DNA for the CDR3: TGCGCCAGCAGCCTTGGGGACAGGGGTTTTCAGCCCCAGCATTTT. Translation: CASSLGDRGFQPQHF.

This clonotype showed up many times. The rearrangement uses TRBV7-6 and TRBJ2-2, with TRBD2 matching over 11 bases. Unmatched junction bases numbered 14, after V lost 5 bases and J lost 9 bases. Germline V gene data show CDR1 as SGHVS and CDR2 as FNYEAQ. CDR3 length: 17 amino acids. CDR3 nucleotide sequence: TGTGCCAGCAGCCCCCGACTAGCGGGGTCCTCAGGATGGGAGCTGTTTTTT. It encodes CASSPRLAGSSGWELFF.

By sample share, this clonotype is medium-sized (0.01 to 0.1%). The chain links TRBV6-6 to TRBJ2-2; D is unresolved. CDR1 and CDR2 (germline): MNHNY, SVGAGI (reference sequence). CDR3 length: 12 amino acids. Trimming took 5 bases from V and 2 from J, leaving 3 bases between them. The CDR3: CASSKNTGELFF. The CDR3 DNA sequence: TGTGCCAGCAGTAAAAACACCGGGGAGCTGTTTTTT.

By share of the sample, this clonotype is medium-sized. CDR3 DNA: TGCGCCAGCAGCCAAGATTTGAGCGTGGGGATCAATGGCTACACCTTC. Translation gives CASSQDLSVGINGYTF. V usage is TRBV4-3 and J usage is TRBJ1-2; D gene unclear. This CDR3 spans 16 amino acids. Germline assignment: CDR1 LGHNA and CDR2 YSLEER. The V and J ends lost 0 bases and 6 bases respectively, with 17 bases between them.

Judged by abundance, this clonotype is medium-sized (0.01 to 0.1%). The V call is TRBV6-5, the J call TRBJ2-5; tentative D call: TRBD2 (6 bases). V was clipped by 0 bases and J by 4 bases, with 12 bases between them. Germline assignment: CDR1 MNHEY and CDR2 SVGAGI. CDR3 length equals 15 residues. This chain's CDR3 is CASSYSGLEGETQYF. In DNA form, the CDR3 reads TGTGCCAGCAGTTACTCCGGACTGGAGGGAGAGACCCAGTACTTC.

This clonotype is categorized as medium-sized (0.01 to 0.1%). The chain couples TRBV12-3 or TRBV12-4 to TRBJ1-2, with D unresolved. Between the trimmed V and J ends, which lost 6 bases and 0 bases, there was a span of 5 bases. The CDR3 consists of 12 residues. DNA of the CDR3: TGTGCCAGCAGCCCTACTAACTATGGCTACACCTTC. It codes for CASSPTNYGYTF.

The rearrangement links TRBV6-5 to TRBJ2-3, with D perhaps matching TRBD2 (6 bases). The CDR3 extends over 17 amino acids. Trimming removed 0 bases from V and 0 bases from J, with 13 bases in between. In germline, CDR1 is MNHEY, CDR2 SVGAGI. The CDR3 coding sequence is TGTGCCAGCAGTTACTCGGAGGTGCGGGGTAGCACAGATACGCAGTATTTT. This codes for CASSYSEVRGSTDTQYF.

In this sample, this clonotype turned up a few times. A junction boundary mismatches the germline segment, possibly from a read error. This chain uses TRBV6-6 with TRBJ1-4; 7 bases align to TRBD1. The CDR3 runs 18 residues. Germline lookup yields CDR1 MNHNY and CDR2 SVGAGI (reference sequence). In DNA, the CDR3 is TGTGCCAGCAGTCACTCCCTACAGGGGACAGCAACTAATGAAAAACTGTTTTTT. Its protein is CASSHSLQGTATNEKLFF.

This clonotype is medium-sized by share. The rearrangement links TRBV20-1 to TRBJ2-7; possible D gene TRBD1, 6 bases. The CDR3 loop spans 13 amino acids. CDR1 and CDR2 from the germline V gene are DFQATT and SNEGSKA (reference sequence). Deletions cut 5 bases from V and 5 bases from J, with 16 bases between. CDR3 sequence reads: CSASPGGLDEQYF. CDR3 nucleotide sequence: TGCAGTGCTTCCCCTGGGGGCTTGGACGAGCAGTACTTC.

This clonotype was detected many times. The chain carries TRBV27 and TRBJ1-1; D is undetermined. CDR3 length: 11 residues. V was shortened by 2 bases and J by 5 bases, with 3 bases between the two germline ends. The germline gives CDR1 MNHEY, CDR2 SMNVEV (reference sequence). The CDR3 sequence: CASSLGTEAFF. Written as DNA, the CDR3 is TGTGCCAGCAGTTTAGGGACTGAAGCTTTCTTT.